Presented here are 30 T cell receptor beta chains from one specimen sequenced in a study of spatial heterogeneity in lung cancer. Time point defined: sample taken at primary tumor resection. Whole RNA, isolated from tumor, nontumor lung or frozen PBMC, was sequenced without prior sorting. MiXCR, applied by TCRdb to the 5' RACE reads, yields one record per CDR3 protein. Of about 92,000 distinct CDR3 sequences in the sample, less than 15% are singletons; the top ten hold approximately 39%. Here the sequenced sample was PBMCs, taken at surgery. The receptors were gathered from a male donor with early-stage non-small cell lung cancer.

This clonotype has a count of ten or more. The rearrangement uses TRBV15 and TRBJ1-5, with a tentative D call TRBD1 (5 bases). This CDR3 has 15 amino acids. V was cut by 6 bases and J by 5 bases, with 17 bases left in between. Germline V gene sequence: CDR1 LNHNV, CDR2 YYDKDF (reference sequence). The CDR3 nucleotides are TGTGCCACCAGTTTGGCCGGGGGACGGTATCAGCCCCAGCATTTT. It yields the protein CATSLAGGRYQPQHF.

This clonotype turned up a few times. The V gene is TRBV2, the J gene TRBJ1-2; tentatively, D is TRBD1 (5 bases). The V gene lost 4 bases and the J gene lost 2 bases, with 11 bases spanning the gap. The CDR3 extends over 14 amino acids. CDR1 and CDR2 (germline): SNHLY, FYNNEI. CDR3 DNA: TGTGCCAGCAGTGCGGAGGGGACCAACTATGGCTACACCTTC. Its protein product is CASSAEGTNYGYTF. The full variable domain, completed using reference TRBV2 and TRBJ1-2, is EPEVTQTPSHQVTQMGQEVILRCVPISNHLYFYWYRQILGQKVEFLVSFYNNEISEKSEIFDDQFSVERPDGSNFTLKIRSTKLEDSAMYFCASSAEGTNYGYTFGSGTRLTVV.

V is TRBV12-3 or TRBV12-4 and J is TRBJ2-2; 12 bases fit TRBD1. The CDR3 covers 16 residues. V shed 5 bases and J 5 bases; nucleotides not matched to a gene: 6. CDR3: CASSPGTGGITGELFF. The CDR3 nucleotides are TGTGCCAGCAGTCCTGGGACAGGGGGCATTACCGGGGAGCTGTTTTTT.

This clonotype was found a few times. The chain links TRBV30 to TRBJ2-7; 10 positions agree with TRBD1. Germline assignment: CDR1 GTSNPN and CDR2 SVGIG (reference sequence). V lost 0 bases, J lost 6 bases, and 8 bases stayed unmatched. The CDR3 consists of 15 residues. CDR3 DNA: TGTGCCTGGAGTGTACTGGGGACAGGGGATTCCGAGCAGTACTTC. It yields the protein CAWSVLGTGDSEQYF.

The chain links TRBV11-1 to TRBJ2-5; 10 nucleotides agree with TRBD2. This CDR3 contains 15 residues. Germline values: CDR1 SGHAT, CDR2 FQDESV (reference sequence). V lost 3 bases to trimming and J lost 1 base; unmatched junction nucleotides: 2. CDR3 in amino acids: CASSFTSGTQETQYF. The CDR3 nucleotides are TGTGCCAGCAGCTTTACTAGCGGGACCCAAGAGACCCAGTACTTC. Supplemented by reference TRBV11-1 and TRBJ2-5, the full variable domain reads EAEVAQSPRYKITEKSQAVAFWCDPISGHATLYWYRQILGQGPELLVQFQDESVVDDSQLPKDRFSAERLKGVDSTLKIQPAELGDSAMYLCASSFTSGTQETQYFGPGTRLLVL.

This clonotype was observed a few times. The chain has TRBV20-1 and TRBJ2-1; TRBD2 matches at 13 bases. This CDR3 spans 16 amino acids. Losses at the gene ends were 4 bases for V and 6 bases for J; bases not matched to a gene: 9. Germline loops: CDR1 DFQATT, CDR2 SNEGSKA (reference sequence). The CDR3: CSANTGTSGNRNEQFF. In DNA, the CDR3 is TGCAGTGCTAACACCGGGACTAGCGGGAACCGCAATGAGCAGTTCTTC.

This chain uses TRBV7-2 with TRBJ2-1, with 7 bases fitting TRBD1. This CDR3 has 16 residues. Germline values: CDR1 SGHTA, CDR2 FQGNSA. With V trimmed by 2 bases and J by 3 bases, 7 bases remained unmatched. The CDR3 protein is CASSLSMGQSYNEQFF. CDR3 nucleotide sequence: TGTGCCAGCAGCTTATCGATGGGACAGAGCTACAATGAGCAGTTCTTC.

V is TRBV5-4 and J is TRBJ2-1, with 11 positions matching TRBD1. Germline CDR1 SGHNT, CDR2 YYREEE (reference sequence). Trimming at V came to 4 bases and at J to 8 bases, leaving 8 bases not matched to a gene. The CDR3 extends over 15 amino acids. The CDR3 coding sequence is TGTGCCAGCAGCCCGGGGACAGGGGGTATAGATGAGCAGTTCTTC. It codes for CASSPGTGGIDEQFF.

This clonotype was seen many times. The V and J genes are TRBV18 and TRBJ1-5; 7 bases align to TRBD1. There are 14 residues in the CDR3. With 3 bases clipped from V and 1 base from J, the junction kept 0 bases outside the gene matches. CDR1 is KGHSH, CDR2 LQKENI, per germline. CDR3 sequence (DNA): TGTGCCAGCTCACCGGGACAGAGCAATCAGCCCCAGCATTTT. Translated: CASSPGQSNQPQHF.

This clonotype has more than one count but fewer than ten. The rearrangement uses TRBV20-1 and TRBJ2-7; 8 bases are shared with TRBD2. V was pared by 6 bases and J by 3 bases, with 10 bases of the junction left unmatched. The CDR3 totals 14 residues. Germline V CDR1 and CDR2: DFQATT, SNEGSKA (reference sequence). CDR3 sequence reads: CSASSGSRSYEQYF. CDR3 DNA sequence: TGCAGTGCCTCAAGCGGGAGCAGGAGCTACGAGCAGTACTTC.

Only a few counts were recorded for this clonotype. The chain recombines TRBV20-1 with TRBJ2-3; 9 bases match TRBD2. The V and J ends lost 3 bases and 6 bases, in that order; junction bases with no gene match: 10. The CDR3 sequence is 15 residues long. Germline CDR1 DFQATT, CDR2 SNEGSKA (reference sequence). CDR3 DNA: TGCAGTGCTAGGTTCGAGCGGGAGGTCCAGGATACGCAGTATTTT. Protein sequence: CSARFEREVQDTQYF.

The table lists this clonotype with a few counts. This chain links TRBV29-1 with TRBJ1-2; 7 bases map to TRBD1. CDR1 and CDR2 (germline): SQVTM, ANQGSEA. The V segment lost 2 bases and the J segment 6 bases; nucleotides outside the gene matches: 12. CDR3 length: 15 residues. DNA for the CDR3: TGCAGCGTTGAACCCCAGGGGGGGTCGGGAGATGGCTACACCTTC. It specifies CSVEPQGGSGDGYTF.

Only a few counts were recorded for this clonotype. The J gene is TRBJ1-6, the V gene TRBV12-3 or TRBV12-4; a weak D match, TRBD1 (5 bases). V was shortened by 3 bases and J by 10 bases, with 13 bases between the two germline ends. This CDR3 contains 14 residues. The DNA for the CDR3 is TGTGCCAGCAGTTTGGGACCCTGGAGCTCACCCCTCCACTTT. Translation: CASSLGPWSSPLHF.

Many counts were recorded for this clonotype. The CDR3 nucleotides are TGCGCCAGCAGGGAGGGGACAGGGGATAATTATCAGCCCCAGCATTTT. Protein product: CASREGTGDNYQPQHF. V gene TRBV5-1 combines with J gene TRBJ1-5, with TRBD1 matching 10 bases. CDR1 is SGHRS and CDR2 is YFSETQ in the germline V gene. V lost 5 bases, J lost 5 bases, and 10 bases stayed unmatched. The CDR3 has 16 residues.

This clonotype has only a few counts. The chain combines TRBV3-1 with TRBJ1-3, with D perhaps TRBD1 (5 bases). CDR1 is LGHDT, CDR2 YNNKEL, per germline (reference sequence). V lost 6 bases to trimming and J lost 2 bases, with 17 bases between them. The CDR3 has 16 residues. This CDR3 reads CASSRDAGDAGNTIYF. CDR3 DNA: TGTGCCAGCAGTCGGGATGCGGGGGACGCTGGAAACACCATATATTTT. The whole variable domain, filled in from reference TRBV3-1 and TRBJ1-3, reads DTAVSQTPKYLVTQMGNDKSIKCEQNLGHDTMYWYKQDSKKFLKIMFSYNNKELIINETVPNRFSPKSPDKAHLNLHINSLELGDSAVYFCASSRDAGDAGNTIYFGEGSWLTVV.

This sequence joins TRBV7-9 and TRBJ1-2; 8 nucleotides line up with TRBD1. The CDR3 covers 13 residues. Germline CDR1 SEHNR, CDR2 FQNEAQ (reference sequence). With V trimmed by 5 bases and J by 7 bases, 6 bases remained unmatched. The CDR3 nucleotides read TGTGCCAGCAGCCCGGACAGGGTAGCTGGCTACACCTTC. Translated: CASSPDRVAGYTF. The whole variable domain, remainder taken from reference TRBV7-9 and TRBJ1-2, is DTGVSQNPRHKITKRGQNVTFRCDPISEHNRLYWYRQTLGQGPEFLTYFQNEAQLEKSRLLSDRFSAERPKGSFSTLEIQRTEQGDSAMYLCASSPDRVAGYTFGSGTRLTVV.

This clonotype was detected only a few times. The V gene is TRBV2, the J gene TRBJ2-7; possible D gene TRBD1, 6 bases. This CDR3 comprises 14 residues. Trimming pared 6 bases from V and 4 bases from J, leaving 16 bases between. Germline CDR1 SNHLY, CDR2 FYNNEI. The CDR3 sequence is CASRKRDINYEQYF. CDR3 nucleotides: TGTGCCAGCAGGAAAAGGGACATAAATTACGAGCAGTACTTC.

This clonotype was seen more than once but under ten times. V is TRBV7-9 and J is TRBJ1-2; 8 bases align to TRBD1. V dropped 5 bases and J dropped 6; count of bases not matched to a gene: 8. The germline gives CDR1 SEHNR, CDR2 FQNEAQ (reference sequence). The CDR3 is 14 residues long. DNA of the CDR3: TGTGCCAGCAGCATGGTACAGGGGGAGAATGGCTACACCTTC. The encoded protein is CASSMVQGENGYTF.

The chain recombines TRBV7-6 with TRBJ2-6, with 9 bases matching TRBD1. CDR1 is SGHVS and CDR2 is FNYEAQ in the germline V gene. This CDR3 has 17 residues. Germline trimming cut 1 base from V and 0 bases from J; bases unmatched to any gene: 1. The CDR3 DNA reads TGTGCCAGCAGCTTAGGACAGGGGGACTCTGGGGCCAACGTCCTGACTTTC. Its protein is CASSLGQGDSGANVLTF.

The rearrangement joins TRBV28 to TRBJ2-7; D ambiguous. Per germline, CDR1 MDHEN and CDR2 SYDVKM. V was cut by 3 bases and J by 3 bases, with 9 bases left in between. The CDR3 has 13 residues. CDR3 amino acids: CASSFGSIYEQYF. CDR3 coding DNA: TGTGCCAGCAGTTTCGGATCAATCTACGAGCAGTACTTC.

The gene calls are TRBV21-1 and TRBJ2-2; the DNA was not compared with TRBD1, the D call given in the table. TRBV21-1 is a known pseudogene. The CDR3 has 17 residues. The CDR3 loop reads CASSRDTSIPNTGELFF. The CDR3 DNA reads TGTGCCAGCAGCCGGGACACCAGCATCCCGAACACCGGGGAGCTGTTTTTT.

J is TRBJ2-1 and V is TRBV5-1; 10 bases agree with TRBD2. Germline trimming cut 3 bases from V and 7 bases from J; bases unmatched to any gene: 4. Germline values: CDR1 SGHRS, CDR2 YFSETQ. CDR3 length: 14 amino acids. This chain's CDR3 is CASSSTSGPNEQFF. The DNA for the CDR3 is TGCGCCAGCAGCTCGACTAGCGGGCCTAATGAGCAGTTCTTC.

This clonotype was counted a few times. The V and J genes are TRBV7-6 and TRBJ2-2; weak D call: TRBD2 (6 bases). Germline CDR1 is SGHVS and CDR2 is FNYEAQ. Trimming removed 0 bases at V and 3 bases at J, with 11 bases between. CDR3 size: 16 residues. The CDR3 region is CASSLAGRTDTGELFF. In DNA, the CDR3 is TGTGCCAGCAGCTTAGCGGGGAGGACGGACACCGGGGAGCTGTTTTTT.

The chain carries TRBV12-3 or TRBV12-4 and TRBJ1-1; possibly TRBD1 for D (6 bases). This CDR3 is built from 13 residues. The germline V and J ends were trimmed by 5 bases and 8 bases, with 15 bases remaining between them. The CDR3 loop reads CASSALPGTEAFF. The CDR3 DNA is TGTGCCAGCAGTGCACTCCCCGGGACAGAAGCTTTCTTT.

The V call is TRBV2, the J call TRBJ1-1; 9 bases align to TRBD1. The CDR3 extends over 13 amino acids. Trimming at V came to 11 bases and at J to 4 bases, leaving 8 bases not matched to a gene. Germline loops: CDR1 SNHLY, CDR2 FYNNEI. The CDR3 sequence is CAGEQGAGTEAFF. DNA of the CDR3: TGTGCCGGGGAACAGGGGGCGGGCACTGAAGCTTTCTTT.

This clonotype was observed many times. The chain is built from TRBV6-6 and TRBJ1-1; 7 bases map to TRBD1. After removal of 5 bases from V and 3 bases from J, the junction contained 6 bases not matched to a gene. The CDR3 length is 14 residues. Germline CDR1 MNHNY, CDR2 SVGAGI (reference sequence). The CDR3 reads CASSEGGADTEAFF. CDR3 in DNA: TGTGCCAGCAGTGAAGGGGGCGCGGACACTGAAGCTTTCTTT.

J is TRBJ2-3 and V is TRBV5-1; possibly TRBD2 for D (5 bases). CDR3 size: 16 residues. Germline assignment: CDR1 SGHRS and CDR2 YFSETQ. Trimming removed 0 bases at V and 0 bases at J, with 11 bases between. In DNA form, the CDR3 reads TGCGCCAGCAGCTTGGCCGGAGGCAGTAGCACAGATACGCAGTATTTT. It codes for CASSLAGGSSTDTQYF.

Many counts were recorded for this clonotype. This rearrangement joins TRBV3-1 to TRBJ1-1, with a tentative D call TRBD1 (6 bases). The CDR3 is 14 amino acids. CDR1 is LGHDT and CDR2 is YNNKEL in the germline V gene (reference sequence). Trimming cost V 0 bases and J 11 bases, with 16 bases left between them. The CDR3, as DNA: TGTGCCAGCAGCCAAGATCCCGGCAGGGGAAATGCTTTCTTT. Amino acids: CASSQDPGRGNAFF.

This clonotype was seen a handful of times. This chain uses TRBV20-1 with TRBJ2-3; the match to TRBD1 covers 8 bases. With V trimmed by 6 bases and J by 0 bases, 14 bases remained unmatched. CDR3 size: 17 residues. CDR1 DFQATT and CDR2 SNEGSKA come from the germline V gene (reference sequence). The CDR3 nucleotides are TGCAGTGCCACAGGGGGGCCGTTGGGAGGAAGCACAGATACGCAGTATTTT. It yields the protein CSATGGPLGGSTDTQYF.

This clonotype was observed a handful of times. The chain is built from TRBV19 and TRBJ1-5; D not resolved. Germline CDR1 LNHDA, CDR2 SQIVND (reference sequence). This CDR3 comprises 13 residues. Deletions cut 5 bases from V and 7 bases from J, with 12 bases between. This CDR3 is CASSRAARQPQHF. Here the CDR3 DNA reads TGTGCCAGTAGTCGGGCTGCCCGGCAGCCCCAGCATTTT.